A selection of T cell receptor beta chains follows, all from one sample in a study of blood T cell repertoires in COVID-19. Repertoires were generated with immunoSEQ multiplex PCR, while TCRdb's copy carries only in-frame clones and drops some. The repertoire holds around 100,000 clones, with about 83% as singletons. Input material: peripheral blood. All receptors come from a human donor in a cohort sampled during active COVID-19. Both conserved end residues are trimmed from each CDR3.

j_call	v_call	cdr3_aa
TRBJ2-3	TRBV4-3	ASSQGYRGETDTQY
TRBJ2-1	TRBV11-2	ASSSLLAGAYNEQF
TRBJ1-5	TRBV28	ASREQGFNQPQH
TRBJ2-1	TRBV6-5	ASSYPASGGYNEQF
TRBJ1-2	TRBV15	ATSRVPGDMDASYGYT
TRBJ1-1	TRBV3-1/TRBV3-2	ASSQGGFIPYTEAF
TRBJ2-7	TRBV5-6	ASSPSWTGIYEQY
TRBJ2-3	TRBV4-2	ASSQGTSGGAADTQY
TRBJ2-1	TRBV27	ASSPGLVKNEQF
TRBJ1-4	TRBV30	AWSPLDGQGFEKLF
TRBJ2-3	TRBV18	ASSPTPWTATSGKDTQY
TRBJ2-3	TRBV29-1	SVEGFGVADTQY
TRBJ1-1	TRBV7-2	ASSLINVGQMGAF
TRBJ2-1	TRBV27	ASSLYGQGSYNEQF
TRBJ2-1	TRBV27	ASREIEYNEQF
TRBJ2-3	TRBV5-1	ASSWETSGGPSSTDTQY